A selection of T cell receptor beta chains follows, all from one sample in a study of blood T cell repertoires in COVID-19. Generated by immunoSEQ multiplex PCR, the TCRdb table keeps only in-frame clones and is missing some. The profile covers around 95,000 clones, with about 90% appearing a single time and 5% taken by the ten largest. The sample was peripheral blood. These receptors were collected from a human donor in a cohort sampled during active COVID-19. Each CDR3 is given with its conserved first and last residue. D genes are given only for firm matches. The size field is filled for only some rows; it gives once, few, many or a size class.

>TRBJ1-3|TRBV7-9|-|-
CASRLGQTPGNTIYF
TGTGCCAGCAGGTTGGGACAAACCCCAGGAAACACCATATATTTT
>TRBJ1-1|TRBV7-2|-|-
CASSSRTGSTEAFF
TGTGCCAGCAGCTCGAGGACGGGAAGCACTGAAGCTTTCTTT
>TRBJ2-2|TRBV30|-|-
CAWSAPGHNTGELFF
TGTGCCTGGAGTGCCCCGGGACACAACACCGGGGAGCTGTTTTTT
>TRBJ1-6|TRBV21-1|-|-
CASSQRPRGGFYNSPLHF
TGTGCCAGCAGCCAACGACCAAGGGGGGGATTTTATAATTCACCCCTCCACTTT
>TRBJ1-1|TRBV7-9|-|once
CASSLALTAEAFF
TGTGCCAGCAGCTTAGCGCTAACAGCTGAAGCTTTCTTT
>TRBJ1-2|TRBV24-1|-|-
CATSVPPRDYGYTF
TGTGCCACCAGTGTTCCCCCCAGGGACTATGGCTACACCTTC
>TRBJ2-7|TRBV6-4|TRBD1|once
CASSDSGTGGSEQYF
TGTGCCAGCAGTGACTCCGGGACAGGGGGCTCCGAGCAGTACTTC
>TRBJ1-5|TRBV6-2/TRBV6-3|-|-
CASSITGMRQPQHF
TGTGCCAGCAGTATAACAGGGATGCGTCAGCCCCAGCATTTT
>TRBJ1-2|TRBV25-1|-|-
CASSAVPGNYGYTF
TGTGCCAGCAGTGCAGTTCCGGGGAACTATGGCTACACCTTC
>TRBJ2-1|TRBV6-5|TRBD1|few
CASSFGTGGNEQFF
TGTGCCAGCAGTTTCGGGACAGGGGGCAATGAGCAGTTCTTC
>TRBJ2-2|TRBV28|-|-
CASSPPGGRTGELFF
TGTGCCAGCAGTCCACCGGGGGGCCGGACCGGGGAGCTGTTTTTT
>TRBJ2-2|TRBV5-8|TRBD1|-
CASSLGTGVTGELFF
TGTGCCAGCAGCTTGGGGACAGGGGTCACCGGGGAGCTGTTTTTT
>TRBJ2-1|TRBV7-2|TRBD2|once
CASSKGRFVLAGGLEQFF
TGTGCCAGCAGCAAAGGGAGGTTTGTACTAGCGGGAGGATTGGAGCAGTTCTTC
>TRBJ2-3|TRBV28|TRBD2|-
CASSSRRLAGLRDTQYF
TGTGCCAGCAGTTCACGCCGACTAGCTGGTTTGAGGGATACGCAGTATTTT
>TRBJ1-4|TRBV6-5|TRBD1|-
CASNRDRVYEKLFF
TGTGCCAGCAACCGGGACAGGGTTTATGAAAAACTGTTTTTT
>TRBJ1-5|TRBV15|-|-
CATSREKQGRQPQHF
TGTGCCACCAGCAGAGAGAAGCAGGGTCGGCAGCCCCAGCATTTT
>TRBJ1-6|TRBV6-6|TRBD1|-
CASSSGQINSPLHF
TGTGCCAGCAGTTCGGGACAGATTAATTCACCCCTCCACTTT
>TRBJ2-5|TRBV5-1|TRBD2|-
CASRGGSVQETQYF
TGCGCCAGCAGGGGCGGGAGTGTCCAAGAGACCCAGTACTTC
>TRBJ2-2|TRBV28|-|once
CASSFGVGELFF
TGTGCCAGCAGTTTTGGAGTCGGGGAGCTGTTTTTT
>TRBJ2-1|TRBV7-9|TRBD2|-
CASTPLAGAGIGEQFF
TGTGCCAGCACTCCCCTGGCGGGAGCGGGGATTGGTGAGCAGTTCTTC
>TRBJ2-1|TRBV3-1/TRBV3-2|-|-
CASTVGGRNEQFF
TGTGCCAGCACCGTCGGGGGGCGAAATGAGCAGTTCTTC
>TRBJ1-1|TRBV5-4|TRBD1|-
CASSFPLQGTGAFF
TGTGCCAGCAGCTTTCCCCTACAGGGGACGGGAGCTTTCTTT
>TRBJ1-1|TRBV5-1|-|-
CASRGQPNTEAFF
TGCGCCAGCAGAGGACAGCCGAACACTGAAGCTTTCTTT
>TRBJ1-1|TRBV4-2|TRBD1|-
CASSHRDRVSTEAFF
TGTGCCAGCAGCCACAGGGACAGGGTAAGCACTGAAGCTTTCTTT
>TRBJ1-2|TRBV29-1|-|-
CSVGGQNYGYTF
TGCAGCGTTGGAGGACAGAACTATGGCTACACCTTC
>TRBJ2-1|TRBV7-9|-|-
CASSRGSPNEQFF
TGTGCCAGCAGCCGCGGTAGCCCCAATGAGCAGTTCTTC
>TRBJ1-5|TRBV7-6|-|-
CASSLDGHSNQPQHF
TGTGCCAGCAGCTTAGACGGACATAGCAATCAGCCCCAGCATTTT
>TRBJ1-5|TRBV6-2/TRBV6-3|TRBD1|once
CASSFIGQVSNQPQHF
TGTGCCAGCAGTTTCATAGGACAGGTCAGCAATCAGCCCCAGCATTTT
>TRBJ2-1|TRBV5-1|-|-
CASTRDKINNEQFF
TGCGCCAGCACTAGGGACAAGATCAACAATGAGCAGTTCTTC
>TRBJ1-1|TRBV7-2|-|-
CASSLVGGDTEAFF
TGTGCCAGCAGCTTAGTTGGGGGGGACACTGAAGCTTTCTTT
>TRBJ1-2|TRBV19|-|-
CASRSGGAANYGYTF
TGTGCCAGTAGATCGGGGGGGGCGGCGAACTATGGCTACACCTTC
>TRBJ1-3|TRBV5-1|-|-
CASSLVAGRTITGNTIYF
TGCGCCAGCAGCTTGGTCGCAGGCCGCACAATCACTGGAAACACCATATATTTT
>TRBJ2-7|TRBV7-8|-|-
CASSLTPSRIQYEQYF
TGTGCCAGCAGCTTAACACCTAGTCGTATCCAATACGAGCAGTACTTC
>TRBJ2-5|TRBV6-4|TRBD2|-
CASSDSGGSGRETQYF
TGTGCCAGCAGTGACTCGGGGGGTAGCGGGAGAGAGACCCAGTACTTC
>TRBJ1-2|TRBV28|TRBD1|once
CASRTPSGQGIYGYTF
TGTGCCAGCAGAACCCCGAGCGGACAGGGCATCTATGGCTACACCTTC
>TRBJ1-5|TRBV19|TRBD1|-
CASSIPDRGQPQHF
TGTGCCAGTAGTATCCCGGACAGGGGCCAGCCCCAGCATTTT
>TRBJ2-2|TRBV5-1|TRBD1|-
CASSLGTGITGELFF
TGCGCCAGCAGCTTGGGGACAGGGATTACCGGGGAGCTGTTTTTT
>TRBJ1-2|TRBV4-1|TRBD1|-
CASSRGGQEGYTF
TGCGCCAGCAGCCGAGGGGGACAGGAGGGCTACACCTTC
>TRBJ2-2|TRBV20-1|-|-
CSARGSGELFF
TGCAGTGCTAGAGGGAGCGGGGAGCTGTTTTTT
>TRBJ2-7|TRBV24-1|TRBD1|-
CATSDPGQGVHEQYF
TGTGCCACCAGTGATCCGGGACAGGGTGTCCACGAGCAGTACTTC
>TRBJ1-1|TRBV5-1|-|-
CASSSDREAFF
TGCGCCAGCAGTTCTGACAGAGAAGCTTTCTTT
>TRBJ1-3|TRBV19|-|-
CASSMTPSSGNTIYF
TGTGCCAGTAGTATGACACCTTCCTCTGGAAACACCATATATTTT
>TRBJ1-3|TRBV11-2|-|-
CASSLAGARSGNTIYF
TGTGCCAGCAGCTTAGCTGGGGCCCGCTCTGGAAACACCATATATTTT
>TRBJ1-3|TRBV7-9|-|-
CASSLSGWSSGNTIYF
TGTGCCAGCAGCTTAAGTGGGTGGAGCTCTGGAAACACCATATATTTT
>TRBJ1-1|TRBV10-1|-|-
CASSESRRGRGTEAFF
TGCGCCAGCAGTGAGTCGAGGAGGGGCCGCGGCACTGAAGCTTTCTTT
>TRBJ2-2|TRBV18|TRBD1|-
CASSRQGAPNTGELFF
TGTGCCAGCTCACGACAGGGGGCCCCGAACACCGGGGAGCTGTTTTTT
>TRBJ2-6|TRBV2|TRBD2|-
CASSGVKGGTSGANVLTF
TGTGCCAGCAGCGGTGTAAAGGGAGGGACCTCTGGGGCCAACGTCCTGACTTTC
>TRBJ2-2|TRBV24-1|TRBD2|-
CATSDFRSGKNRTGELFF
TGTGCCACCAGTGATTTCCGGAGCGGGAAGAACCGCACCGGGGAGCTGTTTTTT